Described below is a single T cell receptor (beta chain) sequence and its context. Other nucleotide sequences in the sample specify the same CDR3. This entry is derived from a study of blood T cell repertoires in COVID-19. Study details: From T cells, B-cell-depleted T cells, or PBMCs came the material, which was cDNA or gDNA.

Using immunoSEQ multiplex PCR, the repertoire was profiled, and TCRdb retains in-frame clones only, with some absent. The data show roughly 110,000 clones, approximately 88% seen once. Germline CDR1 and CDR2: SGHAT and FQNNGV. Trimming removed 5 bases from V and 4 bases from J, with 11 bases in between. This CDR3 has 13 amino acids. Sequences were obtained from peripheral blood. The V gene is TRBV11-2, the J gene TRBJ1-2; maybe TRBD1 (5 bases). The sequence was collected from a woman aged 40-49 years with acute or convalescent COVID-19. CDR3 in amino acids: CASSADTSYGYTF. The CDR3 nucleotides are TGTGCCAGCAGCGCGGACACATCCTATGGCTACACCTTC.